The 14 T cell receptor beta chains listed next were all sequenced from one sample in a study of control samples from healthy donors and cancer patients. Data came from immunoSEQ multiplex PCR; TCRdb stores just in-frame clones and leaves some out. The data hold 91,000 or so clones, with roughly nine tenths observed a single time. The sequenced material came from blood. These receptors all come from a woman aged 30 to 39 in good health.

The J gene is TRBJ1-4, the V gene TRBV6-5, with D perhaps TRBD1 (5 bases). The CDR3 totals 15 residues. The ends were cut back, 8 bases at V and 7 bases at J, with 20 bases in the middle. Germline V gene data show CDR1 as MNHEY and CDR2 as SVGAGI. DNA of the CDR3: TGTGCCAGCGCCAGTGAGATTCGGGGGAGTGAAAAACTGTTTTTT. Translating it yields CASASEIRGSEKLFF.

The rearrangement joins TRBV13 to TRBJ1-2, with 9 positions matching TRBD1. V was clipped by 4 bases and J by 8 bases; unmatched bases: 8. The CDR3 has 14 amino acids. Germline loops: CDR1 PRHDT, CDR2 FYEKMQ (reference sequence). The CDR3 DNA follows: TGTGCCAGCAGCTCCGGGACAGGGAAGGGAGGCTACACCTTC. Translating it yields CASSSGTGKGGYTF.

The chain couples TRBV7-9 to TRBJ1-4; weak D call: TRBD1 (5 bases). Germline CDR1 reads SEHNR; CDR2 reads FQNEAQ (reference sequence). Deletions cut 2 bases from V and 11 bases from J, with 27 bases between. CDR3 length equals 18 residues. The CDR3 sequence is CASSLPRLAKIRGHKLFF. The CDR3 bases are TGTGCCAGCAGCTTACCCAGGTTGGCGAAAATACGAGGACATAAACTGTTTTTT.

This rearrangement joins TRBV14 to TRBJ1-3; 9 positions match TRBD1. Germline V gene sequence: CDR1 SGHDN, CDR2 FVKESK. With V trimmed by 4 bases and J by 4 bases, 11 bases remained unmatched. The CDR3 is 17 amino acids. The CDR3 reads CASSPPGQGRSGNTIYF. CDR3 in DNA: TGTGCCAGCAGCCCCCCGGGACAGGGTCGATCCGGAAACACCATATATTTT.

The rearrangement uses TRBV5-1 and TRBJ2-1; D tentatively fits TRBD1 or TRBD2 (6 bases each). V shed 5 bases and J shed 3 bases, with 15 bases lying between them. CDR3 size: 15 residues. In germline, CDR1 is SGHRS, CDR2 YFSETQ. The CDR3 here is CASSGVGGNYNEQFF. The CDR3 DNA reads as TGCGCCAGCAGTGGGGTAGGGGGGAACTACAATGAGCAGTTCTTC.

The chain combines TRBV5-1 with TRBJ1-6; D unresolved. This CDR3 comprises 19 residues. The germline gives CDR1 SGHRS, CDR2 YFSETQ. Trimming removed 4 bases from V and 3 bases from J, with 23 bases in between. CDR3 region: CASSLDPDFGVIYNSPLHF. Written as DNA, the CDR3 is TGCGCCAGCAGCCTAGACCCGGACTTTGGGGTAATCTATAATTCACCCCTCCACTTT.

This rearrangement joins TRBV18 to TRBJ2-3, with D possibly being TRBD1 (5 bases). Trimming shortened V by 0 bases and J by 0 bases, and 19 bases separated the two germline ends. This CDR3 has 19 residues. CDR1 is KGHSH, CDR2 LQKENI, per germline. In DNA form, the CDR3 reads TGTGCCAGCTCACCACCGAACGGCAGGGTTGCCTCTAGCACAGATACGCAGTATTTT. Translating gives CASSPPNGRVASSTDTQYF.

The chain employs TRBV29-1 and TRBJ1-2; D remains ambiguous. The germline V gene encodes CDR1 SQVTM and CDR2 ANQGSEA. The V and J ends lost 3 bases and 5 bases respectively, with 13 bases between them. The CDR3 contains 13 residues. This chain's CDR3 is CSVDNFAGYGYTF. CDR3 in DNA: TGCAGCGTTGATAACTTTGCTGGTTATGGCTACACCTTC.

The chain is built from TRBV4-2 and TRBJ2-7, with no clear D. With 0 bases removed from V and 5 bases from J, the gap between germline ends came to 11 bases. Germline values: CDR1 LGHNA, CDR2 YNFKEQ. The CDR3 sequence is 14 residues long. CDR3 sequence reads: CASSQDPTRDEQYF. The DNA of the CDR3 is TGTGCCAGCAGCCAAGACCCCACCCGGGACGAGCAGTACTTC.

The rearrangement links TRBV5-4 to TRBJ2-5, with D maybe TRBD1 (6 bases). The V end lost 2 bases, the J end lost 3 bases, and 17 bases lay between the germline ends. In germline, CDR1 is SGHNT, CDR2 YYREEE (reference sequence). The CDR3 extends over 16 amino acids. The CDR3 coding sequence is TGTGCCAGCAGCTTTCCCCTCCAGGGGAGAGAAGAGACCCAGTACTTC. Protein sequence: CASSFPLQGREETQYF.

CDR3 residues: CASNRGQSNQPQHF. In nucleotides, the CDR3 is TGTGCCAGCAATCGGGGACAGTCCAATCAGCCCCAGCATTTT. J is TRBJ1-5 and V is TRBV28; 7 bases agree with TRBD1. In germline, CDR1 is MDHEN, CDR2 SYDVKM. The junction had 6 bases not matched to a gene; V was cut back by 7 bases and J by 3 bases. The CDR3 loop spans 14 amino acids.

The chain combines TRBV4-1 with TRBJ2-2, with 9 bases aligning to TRBD2. Germline CDR1 MGHRA, CDR2 YSYEKL. V dropped 4 bases and J dropped 3; count of bases not matched to a gene: 3. The CDR3 is 15 residues long. The CDR3 spells CASSPPSGDTGELFF. The CDR3 DNA follows: TGCGCCAGCAGCCCCCCTAGCGGGGACACCGGGGAGCTGTTTTTT.

This chain uses TRBV25-1 with TRBJ2-2; 9 bases line up with TRBD1. V lost 3 bases to trimming and J lost 8 bases; unmatched junction nucleotides: 10. CDR1 MGHDK and CDR2 SYGVNS come from the germline V gene. This CDR3 spans 16 amino acids. The CDR3 protein is CASSDPGTGLAGELFF. The CDR3, as DNA: TGTGCCAGCAGTGACCCCGGGACAGGGTTAGCGGGGGAGCTGTTTTTT.

The rearrangement uses TRBV5-6 and TRBJ1-2; no clear D. Trimming left V 2 bases short and J 8 bases short, with 7 bases between. The CDR3 runs to 11 residues. Germline CDR1 reads SGHDT; CDR2 reads YYEEEE. The CDR3 sequence is CASSFGKGYTF. The CDR3 nucleotides read TGTGCCAGCAGCTTTGGCAAAGGCTACACCTTC.